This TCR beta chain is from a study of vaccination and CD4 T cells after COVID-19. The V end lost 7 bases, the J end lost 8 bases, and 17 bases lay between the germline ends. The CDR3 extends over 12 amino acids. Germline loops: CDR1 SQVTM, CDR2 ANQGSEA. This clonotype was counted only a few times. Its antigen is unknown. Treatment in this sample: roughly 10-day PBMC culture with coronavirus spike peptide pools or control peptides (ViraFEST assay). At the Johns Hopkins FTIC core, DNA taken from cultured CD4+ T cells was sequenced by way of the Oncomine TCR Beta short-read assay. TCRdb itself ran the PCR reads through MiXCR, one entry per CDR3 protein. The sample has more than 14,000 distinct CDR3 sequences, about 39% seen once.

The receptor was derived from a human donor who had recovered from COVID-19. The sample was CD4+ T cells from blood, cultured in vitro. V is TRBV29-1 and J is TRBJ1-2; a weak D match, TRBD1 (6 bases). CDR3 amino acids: CSAYRDGWGYTF. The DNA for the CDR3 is TGCAGCGCGTACAGGGACGGGTGGGGCTACACCTTC.